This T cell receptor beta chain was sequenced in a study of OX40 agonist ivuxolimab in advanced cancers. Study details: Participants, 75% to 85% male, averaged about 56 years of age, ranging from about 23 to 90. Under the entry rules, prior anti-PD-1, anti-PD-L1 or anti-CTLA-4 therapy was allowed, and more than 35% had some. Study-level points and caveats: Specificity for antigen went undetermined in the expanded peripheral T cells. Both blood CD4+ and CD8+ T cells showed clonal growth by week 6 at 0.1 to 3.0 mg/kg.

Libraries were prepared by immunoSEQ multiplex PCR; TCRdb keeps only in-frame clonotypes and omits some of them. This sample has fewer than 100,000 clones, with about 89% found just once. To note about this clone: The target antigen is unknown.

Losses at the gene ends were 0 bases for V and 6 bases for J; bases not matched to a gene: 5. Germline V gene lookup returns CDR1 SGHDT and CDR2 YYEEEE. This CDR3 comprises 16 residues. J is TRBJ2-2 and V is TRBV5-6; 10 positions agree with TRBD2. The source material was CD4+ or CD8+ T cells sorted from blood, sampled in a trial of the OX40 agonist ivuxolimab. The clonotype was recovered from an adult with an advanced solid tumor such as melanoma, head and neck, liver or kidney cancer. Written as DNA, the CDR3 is TGTGCCAGCAGCTTGGCTCTAGCGGGAGTCGCCGGGGAGCTGTTTTTT. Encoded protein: CASSLALAGVAGELFF.